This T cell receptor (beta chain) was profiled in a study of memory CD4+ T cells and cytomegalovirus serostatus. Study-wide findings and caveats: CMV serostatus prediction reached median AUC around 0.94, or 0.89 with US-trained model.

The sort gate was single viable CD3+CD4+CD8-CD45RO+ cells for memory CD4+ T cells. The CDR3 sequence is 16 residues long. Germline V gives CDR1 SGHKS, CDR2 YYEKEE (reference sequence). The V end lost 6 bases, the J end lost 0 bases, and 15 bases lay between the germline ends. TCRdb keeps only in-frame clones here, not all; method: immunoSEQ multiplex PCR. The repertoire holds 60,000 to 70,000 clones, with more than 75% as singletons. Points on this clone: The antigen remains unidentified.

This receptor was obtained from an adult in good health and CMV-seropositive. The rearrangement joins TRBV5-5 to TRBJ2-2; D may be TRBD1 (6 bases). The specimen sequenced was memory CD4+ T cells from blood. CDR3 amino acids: CASTISEGANTGELFF. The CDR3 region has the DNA TGTGCCAGCACCATAAGCGAGGGGGCGAACACCGGGGAGCTGTTTTTT. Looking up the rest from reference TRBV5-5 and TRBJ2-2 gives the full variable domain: DAGVTQSPTHLIKTRGQQVTLRCSPISGHKSVSWYQQVLGQGPQFIFQYYEKEERGRGNFPDRFSARQFPNYSSELNVNALLLGDSALYLCASTISEGANTGELFFGEGSRLTVL.